This entry lists 19 T cell receptor beta chains sequenced from one sample in a study of T cells in women clearing cervical HPV infection. Assay: immunoSEQ multiplex PCR; the TCRdb copy retains only in-frame clones and omits some. The listing records 25,000 to 35,000 clones. Input material: blood buffy coat. The receptors shown here come from a woman aged 18 to 75 with a cervical HPV16 infection that either progressed to CIN3+ or cleared (not recorded which).

Concerning this clone: The observed sequence ends 3 residues before the CDR3 terminus, with the missing tail filled in from the germline J gene. The gene calls are TRBV20-1 and TRBJ2-7; TRBD1 agrees at 7 bases. V lost 2 bases, J lost 3 bases, and 1 base stayed unmatched. Germline V gene lookup returns CDR1 DFQATT and CDR2 SNEGSKA (reference sequence). The CDR3 covers 12 residues. CDR3 DNA, as far as it was read: TGCAGTGCTAGACAGGGGGACTACGAG. Encoded protein: CSARQGDYE. In full, the CDR3 is CSARQGDYEQYF.

Comments on this clone: From the germline J gene comes the end of the CDR3, since the read stops 3 residues before it. This chain connects TRBV2 to TRBJ1-2, with D possibly being TRBD1 (6 bases). The V end lost 4 bases, the J end lost 4 bases, and 19 bases lay between the germline ends. CDR1 SNHLY and CDR2 FYNNEI come from the germline V gene. This CDR3 is 16 amino acids long. CDR3 in amino acids: CASSVDSKTSFYGYTF. CDR3 bases read: TGTGCCAGCAGTGTGGACAGCAAGACATCGTTCTATGGC.

As concerns this clone: Read coverage stops 3 residues before the CDR3 terminus; the germline J gene supplies the remainder. J is TRBJ1-4 and V is TRBV20-1, with D maybe TRBD1 (5 bases). Trimming shortened V by 5 bases and J by 7 bases, and 11 bases separated the two germline ends. The germline CDR1 and CDR2 sequences are DFQATT and SNEGSKA (reference sequence). This CDR3 has 12 residues. The sequenced CDR3 bases are TGCAGTGCTGGCCTCGGGGGTGAAAAA. As protein: CSAGLGGEK. The CDR3, in full, reads CSAGLGGEKLFF.

With respect to this clone: Read coverage stops 3 residues before the CDR3 terminus; the germline J gene supplies the remainder. The V and J genes are TRBV5-5 and TRBJ1-2, with a possible D match to TRBD1 (5 bases). Per the germline V gene, CDR1 is SGHKS and CDR2 is YYEKEE (reference sequence). The CDR3 covers 14 residues. V dropped 4 bases and J dropped 2 bases, with 12 bases sitting between them. Incomplete CDR3 DNA: TGTGCCAGCAGCCGTCTGGGGCCAAACTATGGC. This encodes CASSRLGPNYG. The entire CDR3 protein is CASSRLGPNYGYTF.

CDR3 DNA, as far as it was read: TGCGCCAGCAGTCATACAGGGTCCTACGAG. It yields the protein CASSHTGSYE. The CDR3 in full is CASSHTGSYEQYF. V is TRBV23-1 and J is TRBJ2-7; D perhaps matches TRBD1 (6 bases). The read gets to within 3 residues of the CDR3 end, and the germline J gene fills in the rest. TRBV23-1 is sorted into the ORF group, with uncertain function. V dropped 3 bases and J dropped 1 base, with 7 bases sitting between them. The CDR3 sequence is 13 residues long.

As for this clone: Read coverage stops 3 residues before the CDR3 terminus; the germline J gene supplies the remainder. The genes are TRBV20-1 and TRBJ1-6, with D maybe TRBD1 (6 bases). Trimming took 2 bases from V and 7 from J, leaving 18 bases between them. Germline V gene sequence: CDR1 DFQATT, CDR2 SNEGSKA (reference sequence). The CDR3 runs to 16 residues. CDR3 sequence reads: CSARYTSQGINSPLHF. The CDR3 bases that were read are TGCAGTGCTAGATATACGAGTCAGGGGATAAATTCACCC.

In the case of this clone: The CDR3 is cut off 3 residues early in the read; its end comes from the germline J gene. The genes are TRBV19 and TRBJ1-6; TRBD1 agrees at 9 bases. The CDR3 spans 12 residues. Germline assignment: CDR1 LNHDA and CDR2 SQIVND (reference sequence). The sequenced CDR3 bases are TGTGCCAGTAGTATTAGGGACAGGGCC. It is translated as CASSIRDRA. The CDR3 reads in full as CASSIRDRALHF.

To note about this clone: Sequencing ends 3 residues short of the CDR3 end; the germline J gene provides the rest. The chain joins TRBV18 to TRBJ1-2; D may be TRBD1 (5 bases). Per germline, CDR1 KGHSH and CDR2 LQKENI. CDR3 length: 15 residues. The DNA read from the CDR3 is TGTGCCAGCTCATCCGGGGGGAGCTCCTACAATGAC. Translated: CASSSGGSSYND. The whole CDR3 sequence reads CASSSGGSSYNDYTF.

About this clone: The CDR3 end falls 3 residues outside the read, so it is completed with the germline J gene. The chain has TRBV18 and TRBJ2-2; D might be TRBD1 (5 bases). The germline V gene has CDR1 KGHSH and CDR2 LQKENI. V lost 0 bases to trimming and J lost 6 bases, with 11 bases between them. The CDR3 has 15 residues. CDR3 in amino acids: CASSPPGQPAGELFF. The CDR3 DNA, read in part, is TGTGCCAGCTCACCACCAGGACAACCCGCCGGGGAG.

To note about this clone: The read falls 3 residues short of the CDR3 end, and the missing part is taken from the germline J gene. V and J are TRBV20-1 and TRBJ2-1; tentatively, D is TRBD1 (6 bases). Germline V gene lookup returns CDR1 DFQATT and CDR2 SNEGSKA (reference sequence). The CDR3 is 12 amino acids. V lost 2 bases to trimming and J lost 6 bases, with 8 bases between them. The sequenced part of the CDR3 DNA is TGCAGTGCTAGACAGGGGTTCAATGAG. This sequence encodes CSARQGFNE. The entire CDR3 is CSARQGFNEQFF.

Of note for this clone: The CDR3 goes on 3 residues after the read ends, and that part is filled in from the germline J gene. The rearrangement uses TRBV12-3 or TRBV12-4 and TRBJ2-7; TRBD1 agrees at 8 bases. The CDR3 consists of 15 residues. V shed 4 bases and J 0 bases; nucleotides not matched to a gene: 5. The sequenced CDR3 bases are TGTGCCAGCAGTTCAAACAGGGGGGACTCCTACGAG. Translating it yields CASSSNRGDSYE. The CDR3 in its entirety is CASSSNRGDSYEQYF.

Of note for this clone: The observed sequence ends 3 residues before the CDR3 terminus, with the missing tail filled in from the germline J gene. This chain uses TRBV2 with TRBJ2-3; 12 positions match TRBD2. CDR3 length: 17 amino acids. Per germline, CDR1 SNHLY and CDR2 FYNNEI. Trimming at V came to 8 bases and at J to 6 bases, leaving 15 bases not matched to a gene. The covered CDR3 bases are TGTGCCAGCGGGCTAGCGGGGGGGCCCGGCAGTTTGGATACG. It encodes CASGLAGGPGSLDT. The full CDR3 protein is CASGLAGGPGSLDTQYF.

On this clone itself: The read comes to an end 3 residues before the CDR3 does, leaving the germline J gene to fill in the end. The V call is TRBV7-9, the J call TRBJ1-2, with 8 bases matching TRBD1. From germline, CDR1 is SEHNR and CDR2 FQNEAQ (reference sequence). This CDR3 region has 14 residues. The sequenced part of the CDR3 DNA is TGTGCCAGCAGCCGGGACAGGACTTCTTACGAC. It specifies CASSRDRTSYD. The whole CDR3 sequence is CASSRDRTSYDYTF.

Note on this clone: The read finishes 3 residues shy of the CDR3 end, and the germline J gene is used to complete it. The chain couples TRBV19 to TRBJ1-2; TRBD1 matches at 7 bases. The CDR3 covers 14 residues. Germline V gives CDR1 LNHDA, CDR2 SQIVND (reference sequence). The CDR3 loop is CASSMSGGYYDYTF. The part of the CDR3 DNA that was read is TGTGCCAGTAGTATGTCAGGGGGTTACTACGAC.

This chain's CDR3 is CATSRKGQGTYEQYF. CDR3 DNA (partial): TGTGCCACCAGCAGAAAGGGACAGGGGACCTACGAG. The chain recombines TRBV15 with TRBJ2-7; TRBD1 matches at 10 bases. Read data end 3 residues before the CDR3 end; the end is taken from the germline J gene. Germline CDR1 and CDR2: LNHNV and YYDKDF (reference sequence). This CDR3 has 15 residues. After removal of 2 bases from V and 2 bases from J, the junction contained 3 bases not matched to a gene.

About this clone itself: The read gets to within 3 residues of the CDR3 end, and the germline J gene fills in the rest. J is TRBJ2-7 and V is TRBV5-6; D is unclear. CDR3 length: 15 residues. V lost 0 bases and J 3 bases, leaving 13 bases between the germline ends. The germline V gene encodes CDR1 SGHDT and CDR2 YYEEEE. The covered CDR3 bases are TGTGCCAGCAGCTTGGCAAACAAAGCGAACTACGAG. This sequence encodes CASSLANKANYE. The full-length CDR3 reads as CASSLANKANYEQYF.

Worth noting for this clone: Coverage ceases 3 residues before the CDR3 finishes, and the germline J gene fills in the end. The V call is TRBV20-1, the J call TRBJ2-3; 9 bases are shared with TRBD1. Looked up from germline, CDR1 is DFQATT and CDR2 is SNEGSKA (reference sequence). The CDR3 length is 14 residues. Partial CDR3 DNA: TGCAGTGCCTTCGGACAGGGGTTCAATCAGCCG. Protein: CSAFGQGFNQP. Given in full, the CDR3 is CSAFGQGFNQPQYF.

Remarks on this clone: The read gets to within 3 residues of the CDR3 end, and the germline J gene fills in the rest. The rearrangement links TRBV19 to TRBJ1-1; 9 nucleotides match TRBD1. CDR3 length: 15 residues. J was trimmed by 3 bases and V by 5 bases; bases with no gene match: 7. Germline assignment: CDR1 LNHDA and CDR2 SQIVND (reference sequence). CDR3 amino acids: CASSVTGGADTEAFF. Incomplete CDR3 DNA: TGTGCCAGTAGTGTTACAGGGGGCGCAGACACTGAA.

CDR3: CASSLMGLAGGETQYF. Partial CDR3 DNA: TGCGCCAGCAGCCTTATGGGACTAGCGGGGGGAGAGACC. The chain recombines TRBV5-1 with TRBJ2-5, with 15 bases fitting TRBD2. Read data end 3 residues before the CDR3 end; the end is taken from the germline J gene. The CDR3 is 16 amino acids. V shed 4 bases and J 4 bases; nucleotides not matched to a gene: 5. Germline lookup yields CDR1 SGHRS and CDR2 YFSETQ.